Sequencing of this T cell receptor beta chain was carried out in a study of shared clonotypes between healthy human individuals. Study in general: Donors consisted of a couple of women and a few men between 18 and 49.

Trimming took 2 bases from V and 5 from J; bases not matched to a gene: 3. The CDR3 is 14 amino acids. Germline loops: CDR1 MNHEY, CDR2 SVGAGI. Recent acute infections and vaccinations were absent in the healthy HIV-negative adult donors. Every subset's genomic DNA went evenly onto several immunoSEQ plates. The repertoire was sequenced with immunoSEQ multiplex PCR; TCRdb's copy has only in-frame clones and lacks some. The data contain about 490,000 clones, 76% of them singletons. The sequence derives from a woman in her 40s in good health. Some clones in this sample may be carry-over from other donors' samples. The V gene is TRBV6-5, the J gene TRBJ2-5, with TRBD2 identical over 9 bases. Sequencing was carried out using PBMCs. DNA of the CDR3: TGTGCCAGCAGTTACGGGACTAGCAGGGAGACCCAGTACTTC. This translates into CASSYGTSRETQYF.